The clone carrying this T cell receptor (beta chain) was counted between two and nine times. What it binds is unknown. Via MiXCR, TCRdb re-called the reads, giving one row per CDR3 protein. The sample records about 570,000 distinct CDR3 sequences, about 40% being singletons. This sample is part of a study of T cell repertoires in cytomegalovirus infection. Study background: Recently identified HLA-C-restricted CMV epitopes and well-studied HLA-B-restricted CMV epitopes were used by the study. TCR beta signatures that were public indicated CMV infection and matching HLA type.

The sequences come from cultured PBMCs, collected from culture after CMV antigen stimulation. This clonotype was obtained from a human donor in good health (CMV status not recorded). Some clones in this sample may be carry-over from other donors' samples.

The CDR3 is CAISGKLGRRDNEQFF. As DNA, the CDR3 is TGTGCCATCAGTGGCAAACTCGGACGGAGAGACAATGAGCAGTTCTTC. The chain links TRBV10-3 to TRBJ2-1; the D is unclear. Germline CDR1 is ENHRY and CDR2 is SYGVKD. The CDR3 contains 16 residues. Trimming stripped 4 bases from V and 5 bases from J, with 18 bases between.